This T cell receptor (beta chain) was observed in a study of CD8+ T cells in alopecia areata. This CDR3 is 13 amino acids long. Germline V gene data show CDR1 as GTSNPN and CDR2 as SVGIG (reference sequence). The V segment lost 7 bases and the J segment 3 bases; nucleotides outside the gene matches: 3. TCR sequencing used cDNA made by reverse transcription of extracted RNA. Only in-frame clones appear in the TCRdb table, and some are missing; sequencing was by immunoSEQ multiplex PCR. The sample holds roughly 200,000 clones; about two fifths are singletons and the top ten take roughly 0.5%. Treatment here: oral pan-JAK inhibitor, 5-10 mg twice daily.

The receptor's source is a human donor with alopecia areata. The starting material was CD4+ T cells sorted from blood, obtained around week 31, from a patient treated with tofacitinib. V gene TRBV30 combines with J gene TRBJ2-1; 10 bases are a match to TRBD2. The CDR3 loop is CAYTSGVYNEQFF. Written as DNA, the CDR3 is TGTGCCTACACTAGCGGGGTCTACAATGAGCAGTTCTTC.